A selection of T cell receptor beta chains follows, all from one sample in a study of cytomegalovirus exposure and HLA in healthy donors. Repertoires were generated with immunoSEQ multiplex PCR, while TCRdb's copy carries only in-frame clones and drops some. The profile shows approximately 130,000 clones, roughly four fifths of them singletons. Input material: PBMCs. These receptors all come from a woman aged 40-49 years in good health and CMV-seronegative. CDR3s leave out the opening cysteine and the closing phenylalanine or tryptophan. A D gene is named only where the DNA matches it firmly.

V	D	J	CDR3
TRBV5-1	.	TRBJ1-1	ASSWAQGNSEAF
TRBV25-1	TRBD2	TRBJ2-4	ASSASGRAIGGIQY
TRBV7-3	TRBD2	TRBJ2-1	ASSLNSAGGGYDEQF
TRBV7-2	.	TRBJ2-2	ASSKGQNTGELF
TRBV2	TRBD2	TRBJ2-5	ASPRRGSGRLETQY
TRBV5-8	.	TRBJ2-3	ASSFPGTDTQY
TRBV7-9	.	TRBJ2-3	ASSFPKRTDTQY
TRBV6-5	.	TRBJ2-1	ASSSSYSSYNEQF
TRBV27	TRBD1	TRBJ1-4	ASSSRGLEKLF
TRBV4-2	.	TRBJ1-5	ASSQDAGGNQPQH
TRBV14	.	TRBJ1-2	ASSPDSLSRGYT
TRBV7-9	TRBD2	TRBJ2-3	ASSPRLAGATDTQY
TRBV19	.	TRBJ2-7	ASTRAGEQY
TRBV2	.	TRBJ1-1	ASSVAGNTEAF
TRBV5-1	TRBD2	TRBJ2-1	ASSDGTSGFNEQF
TRBV11-3	TRBD1	TRBJ1-2	ASSTSGTEVT
TRBV10-3	TRBD2	TRBJ2-3	AISAGLAGRDTQY
TRBV15	.	TRBJ2-1	ATSRVTNEQF
TRBV7-9	.	TRBJ2-3	SSSLSTDTQY
TRBV19	TRBD1	TRBJ2-1	ASSPGTVNYNEQF
TRBV29-1	.	TRBJ1-1	SVDRGEGAF
TRBV6-1	.	TRBJ2-7	ASSGTSPNEQY
TRBV7-2	.	TRBJ2-7	ASSLAEGYYEQY
TRBV9	TRBD2	TRBJ2-1	ASSPSGTSSYNEQF
TRBV11-2	TRBD2	TRBJ2-1	ASSLGWGTSVEGEQF
TRBV10-3	.	TRBJ2-7	AISESLGDTYEQY
TRBV28	.	TRBJ1-1	ASSLVGTTINTEAF
TRBV5-1	.	TRBJ1-6	ASSLVTGGNSPLH
TRBV6-1	.	TRBJ1-4	ASSSWGLNEKLF
TRBV14	.	TRBJ2-1	ASSQLLGEQF
TRBV28	.	TRBJ2-7	ASRPIGVRSEQY
TRBV7-2	TRBD2	TRBJ2-1	ASSLDAGVGNEQF
TRBV27	.	TRBJ2-1	ASSRDSLSSYNEQF
TRBV28	TRBD2	TRBJ2-7	ASTPGGTGVPTKYEQY
TRBV18	.	TRBJ2-2	ASSPGAHTGELF
TRBV5-1	TRBD1	TRBJ2-1	ASSTRTGDYNEQF
TRBV2	TRBD1	TRBJ2-5	ASTPGQGQETQY
TRBV5-1	TRBD1	TRBJ2-6	ASSGGGQGVIGSSGANVLT
TRBV10-3	TRBD1	TRBJ2-7	AIRDDRGVPYEQY
TRBV19	TRBD2	TRBJ2-7	ASSMGGDEQY